This T cell receptor (beta chain) was captured by sequencing in a study of blood T cell repertoires in COVID-19. On the study more broadly: T cells, B-cell-depleted T cells, or PBMCs provided the cDNA or gDNA that served as material.

V shed 2 bases and J 5 bases; nucleotides not matched to a gene: 2. Germline V CDR1 and CDR2: SGHNT, YYREEE (reference sequence). The CDR3 has 13 residues. How the authors handled the data: How many nucleated cells were present was estimated from reference gene primer amplification. Data came from immunoSEQ multiplex PCR; TCRdb stores just in-frame clones and leaves some out. The V and J calls and clone size come from that table; D and trimming were worked out from the DNA. This sample has fewer than 300,000 clones; about 76% occur once, and the top ten carry around 2.9%. This TCR derives from a woman aged 55-70 years with active or convalescent COVID-19. J is TRBJ2-5 and V is TRBV5-4, with 8 nucleotides matching TRBD2. Sequencing was carried out using peripheral blood. This CDR3 is CASSLTGGETQYF. The DNA for the CDR3 is TGTGCCAGCAGCTTAACGGGGGGGGAGACCCAGTACTTC. The full variable domain, rest sourced from reference TRBV5-4 and TRBJ2-5, is ETGVTQSPTHLIKTRGQQVTLRCSSQSGHNTVSWYQQALGQGPQFIFQYYREEENGRGNFPPRFSGLQFPNYSSELNVNALELDDSALYLCASSLTGGETQYFGPGTRLLVL.